The clone carrying this T cell receptor beta chain was observed a handful of times. Its specificity is not known. These data come from a study of early T cells in non-severe SARS-CoV-2 infection. Turning to the study itself: Bulk RNA taken from unsorted whole blood was sequenced, leaving chains unpaired. Study-wide results and limits: There was a bias toward anti-spike CD8 responses in VDJdb matching, which missed private and CD4 specificities.

Unique molecular identifiers (one per individual cDNA molecule) were attached. TCRdb recomputed calls from the 5' RACE reads with MiXCR, one row per CDR3 protein. The profile shows 85,000 to 100,000 distinct CDR3 sequences, roughly 9.6% of them singletons. This CDR3 has 14 residues. V lost 7 bases and J 4 bases, leaving 13 bases between the germline ends. Per the germline V gene, CDR1 is MNHEY and CDR2 is SMNVEV (reference sequence). The chain couples TRBV27 to TRBJ1-4, with D possibly TRBD1 on 6 matching bases. This sequence was found in an adult who was a healthcare worker with PCR-confirmed SARS-CoV-2 infection or an uninfected control (not recorded which). The specimen comprised whole blood, sampled at baseline. DNA of the CDR3: TGTGCCAGCACCACCAGGGGCGGTAATGAAAAACTGTTTTTT. It is translated as CASTTRGGNEKLFF.